A selection of T cell receptor beta chains follows, all from one sample in a study of early T cells in non-severe SARS-CoV-2 infection. A single record per CDR3 protein comes from TCRdb applying MiXCR to the 5' RACE reads. In the table there are tens of thousands of distinct CDR3 sequences, under 5% of which are singletons. Sequencing was performed on whole blood. These receptors all stem from an adult who was a healthcare worker with PCR-confirmed SARS-CoV-2 infection or an uninfected control (not recorded which). CDR3s include the opening cysteine and the closing phenylalanine or tryptophan. A D gene is named only where the DNA matches it firmly. Only some rows state a clone size, as once, few, many or a class for expanded clones.

j_gene | abundance | d_gene | v_gene | CDR3aa | CDR3nt
TRBJ2-1 | many | TRBD2 | TRBV6-6 | CASIPSGSGEQFF | TGTGCCAGCATCCCTAGCGGGAGCGGCGAGCAGTTCTTC
TRBJ2-2 | many | . | TRBV4-3 | CASSQVGSANTGELFF | TGCGCCAGCAGCCAAGTCGGGTCAGCTAACACCGGGGAGCTGTTTTTT
TRBJ1-6 | many | TRBD1 | TRBV6-6 | CASSAGTVYNSPLHF | TGTGCCAGCAGCGCCGGGACAGTGTATAATTCACCCCTCCACTTT
TRBJ2-2 | many | TRBD2 | TRBV10-3 | CASSLSGSMLIGTGELFF | TGTGCCAGCAGTCTTAGCGGGAGTATGTTAATCGGGACCGGGGAGCTGTTTTTT
TRBJ2-2 | . | TRBD2 | TRBV7-6 | CASSPCALAGNTGELFF | TGTGCCAGCAGTCCCTGCGCCCTAGCGGGGAACACCGGGGAGCTGTTTTTT
TRBJ2-1 | many | TRBD2 | TRBV20-1 | CSARPRTSGSVYHEQFF | TGCAGTGCTAGACCCAGGACTAGCGGGAGTGTTTACCATGAGCAGTTCTTC
TRBJ2-7 | many | . | TRBV4-2 | CASSQGVRGDEQYF | TGTGCCAGCAGCCAAGGGGTGAGGGGCGACGAGCAGTACTTC
TRBJ1-6 | many | . | TRBV20-1 | CSAHRGGAYNSPLHF | TGCAGTGCGCATCGGGGGGGAGCCTATAATTCACCCCTCCACTTT
TRBJ2-5 | many | TRBD2 | TRBV29-1 | CSVEAGAGLALETQYF | TGCAGCGTTGAAGCGGGGGCGGGACTAGCGTTAGAGACCCAGTACTTC
TRBJ2-2 | large | . | TRBV7-3 | CASSLGGTGKSGELFF | TGTGCCAGCAGCTTAGGAGGCACAGGGAAGTCCGGGGAGCTGTTTTTT
TRBJ2-1 | . | . | TRBV27 | CASSLLGGGYNEQFF | TGTGCCAGCAGTTTACTGGGAGGAGGCTACAATGAGCAGTTCTTC
TRBJ2-1 | many | . | TRBV6-2/TRBV6-3 | CASILLGFSSYNEQFF | TGTGCCAGCATTTTGTTGGGGTTCAGCTCCTACAATGAGCAGTTCTTC
TRBJ1-4 | many | TRBD1 | TRBV7-9 | CASSSGTGVEKLFF | TGTGCCAGCAGCTCCGGGACAGGGGTTGAAAAACTGTTTTTT
TRBJ1-3 | many | . | TRBV28 | CASSSGIRNTIYF | TGTGCCAGCAGTTCAGGGATACGAAACACCATATATTTT
TRBJ2-1 | many | . | TRBV5-4 | CASSLRDMNNEQFF | TGTGCCAGCAGCTTGAGGGACATGAACAATGAGCAGTTCTTC
TRBJ2-1 | many | . | TRBV9 | CASSVETNEQFF | TGTGCCAGCAGCGTAGAAACTAATGAGCAGTTCTTC
TRBJ1-2 | . | . | TRBV12-3/TRBV12-4 | CASTRQHYGYTF | TGTGCCAGCACAAGGCAACACTATGGCTACACCTTC
TRBJ1-5 | many | . | TRBV20-1 | CSASQGRWQNQPQHF | TGCAGTGCTAGCCAGGGAAGGTGGCAGAATCAGCCCCAGCATTTT
TRBJ1-2 | many | . | TRBV29-1 | CSVELTGNPNYGYTF | TGCAGCGTAGAACTAACAGGCAATCCTAACTATGGCTACACCTTC
TRBJ1-1 | many | . | TRBV28 | CASSLPQTDEAFF | TGTGCCAGCAGTTTACCCCAGACAGATGAAGCTTTCTTT
TRBJ2-2 | many | . | TRBV29-1 | CSVLSLGELFF | TGCAGCGTTCTTTCCCTAGGGGAGCTGTTTTTT